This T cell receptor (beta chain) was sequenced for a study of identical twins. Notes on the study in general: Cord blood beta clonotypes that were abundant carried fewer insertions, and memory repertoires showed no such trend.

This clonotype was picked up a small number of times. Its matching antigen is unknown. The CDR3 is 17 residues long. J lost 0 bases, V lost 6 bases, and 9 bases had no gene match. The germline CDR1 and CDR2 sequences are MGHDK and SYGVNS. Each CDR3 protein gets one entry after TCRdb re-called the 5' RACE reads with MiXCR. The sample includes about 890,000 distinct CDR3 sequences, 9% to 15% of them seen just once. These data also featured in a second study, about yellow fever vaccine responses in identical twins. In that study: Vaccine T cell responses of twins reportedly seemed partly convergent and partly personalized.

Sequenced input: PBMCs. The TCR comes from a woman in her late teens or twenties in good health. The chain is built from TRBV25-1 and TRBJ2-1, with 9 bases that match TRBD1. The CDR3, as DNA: TGTGCCAGCAGCGGACAGGGGCCGTTGAGCTCCTACAATGAGCAGTTCTTC. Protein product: CASSGQGPLSSYNEQFF.